A single sample gave rise to the 17 T cell receptor beta chains below, sequenced in a study of shared clonotypes between healthy human individuals. Only in-frame clones appear in the TCRdb table, and some are missing; sequencing was by immunoSEQ multiplex PCR. Of 2 million to 3 million clones listed, approximately 90% are singletons. The material sequenced was naive CD4+ T cells sorted from blood. As to subset: CD45RA+ positively selected. These TCRs come from a man aged 18 to 35 in good health.

This clone was counted a single time. The chain uses TRBV5-1 and TRBJ1-2; TRBD1 agrees at 7 bases. The CDR3 has 14 amino acids. Trimming at V came to 4 bases and at J to 8 bases, leaving 11 bases not matched to a gene. The germline V gene has CDR1 SGHRS and CDR2 YFSETQ. The CDR3 region is CASSPETGRLGYTF. Written as DNA, the CDR3 is TGCGCCAGCAGCCCCGAGACAGGGCGGCTCGGCTACACCTTC.

The J gene is TRBJ2-7, the V gene TRBV10-1; a possible D gene is TRBD2 (5 bases). The germline gives CDR1 WNHNN, CDR2 SYGVQD (reference sequence). Trimming removed 0 bases from V and 7 bases from J, with 16 bases in between. The CDR3 runs 15 residues. The CDR3 nucleotides read TGCGCCAGCAGTGAGTCGTCGGGCAGGTCGGGGGAGCAGTACTTC. Translation: CASSESSGRSGEQYF.

J is TRBJ1-6 and V is TRBV2; D is perhaps TRBD1 (5 bases). Germline CDR1 SNHLY, CDR2 FYNNEI. This CDR3 has 15 residues. V was pared by 3 bases and J by 10 bases, with 16 bases between. The CDR3 sequence is CASSERDPPGSPLHF. Written as DNA, the CDR3 is TGTGCCAGCAGTGAGAGGGACCCCCCTGGCTCACCCCTCCACTTT.

The rearrangement uses TRBV18 and TRBJ1-1; TRBD1 might be the D (6 bases). V gave up 2 bases and J gave up 4 bases, with 14 bases separating them. Germline CDR1 is KGHSH and CDR2 is LQKENI. The CDR3 consists of 15 residues. CDR3 amino acids: CASSPAGAVATEAFF. The CDR3 DNA reads TGTGCCAGCTCACCAGCGGGGGCGGTGGCCACTGAAGCTTTCTTT.

The rearrangement joins TRBV2 to TRBJ2-5; D may be TRBD1 or TRBD2 (5 bases each). V gave up 1 base and J gave up 2 bases, with 11 bases separating them. The length of the CDR3 is 15 residues. CDR1 is SNHLY, CDR2 FYNNEI, per germline. In DNA, the CDR3 is TGTGCCAGCAGTGAAGTGGACTGGGGGCAAGAGACCCAGTACTTC. Its translation is CASSEVDWGQETQYF. Filled out from reference TRBV2 and TRBJ2-5, the complete variable domain reads EPEVTQTPSHQVTQMGQEVILRCVPISNHLYFYWYRQILGQKVEFLVSFYNNEISEKSEIFDDQFSVERPDGSNFTLKIRSTKLEDSAMYFCASSEVDWGQETQYFGPGTRLLVL.

This clone has only one observation. The chain employs TRBV13 and TRBJ1-2, with D possibly matching TRBD1 (6 bases). This CDR3 contains 15 residues. Germline CDR1 reads PRHDT; CDR2 reads FYEKMQ (reference sequence). Deletions cut 5 bases from V and 5 bases from J, with 18 bases between. The CDR3 region has the DNA TGTGCCAGCAGCCCCCAAGGACAGTCTAGGTATGGCTACACCTTC. Protein sequence: CASSPQGQSRYGYTF. Complete variable domain (other parts from reference TRBV13 and TRBJ1-2): AAGVIQSPRHLIKEKRETATLKCYPIPRHDTVYWYQQGPGQDPQFLISFYEKMQSDKGSIPDRFSAQQFSDYHSELNMSSLELGDSALYFCASSPQGQSRYGYTFGSGTRLTVV.

V gene TRBV6-1 combines with J gene TRBJ2-7, with D possibly TRBD2 on 6 matching bases. Germline CDR1 reads MNHNS; CDR2 reads SASEGT. V lost 6 bases to trimming and J lost 2 bases, with 11 bases between them. This CDR3 is 13 amino acids long. The CDR3 nucleotides are TGTGCCAGCAGGCTAGCGTTTCCCTACGAGCAGTACTTC. This gives the protein CASRLAFPYEQYF.

The V call is TRBV5-6, the J call TRBJ2-5, with D maybe TRBD2 (6 bases). The length of the CDR3 is 14 residues. V dropped 4 bases and J dropped 7 bases, with 17 bases sitting between them. Looked up from germline, CDR1 is SGHDT and CDR2 is YYEEEE. CDR3 sequence reads: CASSVVLPGGTQYF. The CDR3 region has the DNA TGTGCCAGCAGCGTGGTACTCCCCGGGGGGACCCAGTACTTC.

The chain is built from TRBV18 and TRBJ2-1; TRBD2 matches at 7 bases. Germline CDR1 is KGHSH and CDR2 is LQKENI. Unmatched junction bases numbered 2, after V lost 3 bases and J lost 6 bases. This CDR3 comprises 13 residues. In nucleotides, the CDR3 is TGTGCCAGCTCACCTACTAGCGCCAATGAGCAGTTCTTC. Translation: CASSPTSANEQFF.

The CDR3 spells CASSLERNTGELFF. CDR3 nucleotides: TGTGCCAGCAGCTTAGAACGGAACACCGGGGAGCTGTTTTTT. This chain links TRBV11-2 with TRBJ2-2; D gene unclear. CDR1 is SGHAT and CDR2 is FQNNGV in the germline V gene. The CDR3 consists of 14 residues. V gave up 0 bases and J gave up 1 base, with 3 bases separating them.

V and J are TRBV28 and TRBJ2-7; D gene uncertain. Trimming removed 1 base at V and 0 bases at J, with 16 bases between. CDR1 is MDHEN, CDR2 SYDVKM, per germline. There are 17 residues in the CDR3. The CDR3 DNA reads as TGTGCCAGCAGTTTATCAGGTTGGGGTCAGGACTCCTACGAGCAGTACTTC. This gives the protein CASSLSGWGQDSYEQYF. The full variable domain, in which reference TRBV28 and TRBJ2-7 provide the parts outside the CDR3, is DVKVTQSSRYLVKRTGEKVFLECVQDMDHENMFWYRQDPGLGLRLIYFSYDVKMKEKGDIPEGYSVSREKKERFSLILESASTNQTSMYLCASSLSGWGQDSYEQYFGPGTRLTVT.

Note on this clone: One end of the junction is discordant with germline, which a read error may explain. Other DNA sequences in this specimen translate into the identical CDR3. The chain couples TRBV7-7 to TRBJ1-1; D is unresolved. The germline V gene encodes CDR1 SSHAT and CDR2 FNYEAQ (reference sequence). The CDR3 runs to 13 residues. CDR3 protein: CASSLSENTEAFF. For the CDR3, the DNA is TGTGCTAGCAGCTTAAGTGAGAACACTGAAGCTTTCTTT.

As for this clone: This same CDR3 is encoded by further DNA sequences in the sample. The V gene is TRBV7-9, the J gene TRBJ2-5, with 11 bases identical to TRBD2. The V and J ends lost 3 bases and 5 bases, in that order; junction bases with no gene match: 5. The germline CDR1 and CDR2 sequences are SEHNR and FQNEAQ (reference sequence). The CDR3 sequence is 15 residues long. CDR3 bases: TGTGCCAGCAGCTTGGGGCTAGCGGGAGGCGAGACCCAGTACTTC. Residues: CASSLGLAGGETQYF.

J is TRBJ1-4 and V is TRBV7-2; a weak D match, TRBD1 (6 bases). CDR1 and CDR2 from the germline V gene are SGHTA and FQGNSA. This CDR3 spans 15 amino acids. V shed 5 bases and J shed 7 bases, with 17 bases lying between them. The CDR3 DNA reads TGTGCCAGCAGCCCAGTAAGGGGGAGGGGTGAAAAACTGTTTTTT. This translates into CASSPVRGRGEKLFF.

This clone has only a few counts. Other nucleotide sequences from this sample produce the same CDR3. The chain combines TRBV2 with TRBJ1-5; D perhaps matches TRBD1 (6 bases). CDR3 length: 13 amino acids. Germline-derived CDR1 and CDR2 are SNHLY and FYNNEI. Trimming pared 1 base from V and 6 bases from J, leaving 7 bases between. The CDR3 DNA is TGTGCCAGCAGTGAAGAGGGGGGTCAGCCCCAGCATTTT. Translating it yields CASSEEGGQPQHF.

This rearrangement joins TRBV29-1 to TRBJ1-2; D gene uncertain. This CDR3 is built from 12 residues. Germline CDR1 and CDR2: SQVTM and ANQGSEA. V dropped 4 bases and J dropped 3 bases, with 9 bases sitting between them. CDR3 sequence (DNA): TGCAGCGTTGTGTCAGGCCACTATGGCTACACCTTC. The encoded protein is CSVVSGHYGYTF.

Notes on this clone: The sample has other DNA sequences that encode this CDR3 too. This chain links TRBV5-1 with TRBJ2-5; D is perhaps TRBD2 (6 bases). Germline V gene lookup returns CDR1 SGHRS and CDR2 YFSETQ. V was trimmed by 4 bases and J by 2 bases, leaving 9 bases between them. This CDR3 contains 13 residues. The CDR3 spells CASSRGSQETQYF. The CDR3 DNA reads as TGCGCCAGCAGCCGGGGGAGTCAAGAGACCCAGTACTTC.